Below are 18 T cell receptor beta chains sequenced from a single sample in a study of blood T cell repertoires in COVID-19. Method: immunoSEQ multiplex PCR; TCRdb's copy keeps in-frame clones and lacks some. The table lists about 250,000 clones, around 82% of them singletons. Sequenced material: peripheral blood. The receptors shown here come from a woman older than 75 with active or convalescent COVID-19.

This chain links TRBV5-5 with TRBJ1-1; no definite D call. Germline assignment: CDR1 SGHKS and CDR2 YYEKEE (reference sequence). This CDR3 comprises 14 residues. V shed 5 bases and J shed 1 base, with 12 bases lying between them. CDR3 in DNA: TGTGCCAGCAGATCAGGTCCGGAGAACACTGAAGCTTTCTTT. Residues: CASRSGPENTEAFF.

This clone was found a few times. CDR3 nucleotide sequence: TGCGCCAGCACCACAAACCCGTACACCTACGAGCAGTACTTC. This codes for CASTTNPYTYEQYF. The rearrangement uses TRBV4-1 and TRBJ2-7; D is undetermined. The CDR3 spans 14 residues. Germline CDR1 is MGHRA and CDR2 is YSYEKL. The V end lost 7 bases, the J end lost 2 bases, and 15 bases lay between the germline ends.

The chain links TRBV4-1 to TRBJ1-2; D remains ambiguous. This CDR3 spans 16 amino acids. The ends were cut back, 0 bases at V and 0 bases at J, with 11 bases in the middle. Per germline, CDR1 MGHRA and CDR2 YSYEKL. The DNA of the CDR3 is TGCGCCAGCAGCCAAGAAAGCTACGGAGCTAACTATGGCTACACCTTC. This translates into CASSQESYGANYGYTF.

This clone was detected a few times. The chain uses TRBV7-9 and TRBJ1-3; TRBD1 matches at 10 bases. J was trimmed by 7 bases and V by 5 bases; bases with no gene match: 2. CDR1 is SEHNR, CDR2 FQNEAQ, per germline (reference sequence). The CDR3 totals 13 residues. CDR3 bases: TGTGCCAGCAGCCCGGGACAGGGGAACACCATATATTTT. Residues: CASSPGQGNTIYF.

V and J are TRBV6-5 and TRBJ1-2; possibly TRBD1 for D (6 bases). V lost 6 bases, J lost 2 bases, and 10 bases lay in between. This CDR3 is 13 amino acids long. Germline V gene sequence: CDR1 MNHEY, CDR2 SVGAGI. This chain's CDR3 is CASRVGQNYGYTF. The CDR3 nucleotides are TGTGCCAGCAGAGTAGGACAGAACTATGGCTACACCTTC.

V gene TRBV5-1 combines with J gene TRBJ1-6; no reliable D call. Trimming took 1 base from V and 9 from J, leaving 14 bases between them. This CDR3 is built from 15 residues. The germline V gene has CDR1 SGHRS and CDR2 YFSETQ. CDR3 in amino acids: CASSLSGERASPLHF. DNA for the CDR3: TGCGCCAGCAGCTTGAGTGGGGAGAGGGCTTCACCCCTCCACTTT.

This clone was observed a single time. The genes are TRBV29-1 and TRBJ2-5; maybe TRBD1 (6 bases). V lost 4 bases and J 5 bases, leaving 17 bases between the germline ends. This CDR3 has 14 amino acids. The V gene's germline CDR1 is SQVTM and CDR2 ANQGSEA. The CDR3 is CSVGTGLVGETQYF. CDR3 DNA sequence: TGCAGCGTTGGAACAGGGTTGGTTGGGGAGACCCAGTACTTC.

V is TRBV7-2 and J is TRBJ2-4; 11 nucleotides match TRBD2. The CDR3 loop spans 17 amino acids. Germline lookup yields CDR1 SGHTA and CDR2 FQGNSA. The V segment lost 5 bases and the J segment 0 bases; nucleotides outside the gene matches: 6. For the CDR3, the DNA is TGTGCCAGCAGCCCCGGGACTAGCGGAGTAGCCAAAAACATTCAGTACTTC. It translates to CASSPGTSGVAKNIQYF.

This clone was detected only a few times. The genes are TRBV5-1 and TRBJ1-6; D ambiguous. This CDR3 has 14 amino acids. Germline CDR1 SGHRS, CDR2 YFSETQ. Trimming removed 2 bases from V and 6 bases from J, with 9 bases in between. The CDR3 sequence: CASSLGGPNSPLHF. The CDR3 DNA follows: TGCGCCAGCAGCTTAGGCGGGCCTAATTCACCCCTCCACTTT.

This sequence joins TRBV1 and TRBJ2-3; the D call in the table, TRBD2, was not verified against the DNA. TRBV1 is a documented pseudogene. This CDR3 region has 20 residues. In DNA form, the CDR3 reads TGCACCAGCAGCCAAGATGAAAGGACTAGCGGGACCAGTAGCACAGATACGCAGTATTTT. Its protein is CTSSQDERTSGTSSTDTQYF.

J is TRBJ2-6 and V is TRBV28; 8 nucleotides line up with TRBD1. Germline CDR1 MDHEN, CDR2 SYDVKM. This CDR3 is built from 17 residues. V shed 4 bases, J shed 0 bases, and the junction held 5 bases outside the gene matches. The CDR3 loop reads CASSWDRTISGANVLTF. The CDR3 bases are TGTGCCAGCAGTTGGGACAGGACTATCTCTGGGGCCAACGTCCTGACTTTC.

The chain recombines TRBV19 with TRBJ1-2; D possibly corresponds to TRBD1 (6 bases). Germline assignment: CDR1 LNHDA and CDR2 SQIVND (reference sequence). Trimming pared 4 bases from V and 6 bases from J, leaving 18 bases between. The CDR3 is 15 residues long. In nucleotides, the CDR3 is TGTGCCAGTAGTACCAGAGCACAGGGTTACGATGGCTACACCTTC. It translates to CASSTRAQGYDGYTF.

The V and J genes are TRBV2 and TRBJ1-2, with TRBD1 matching 12 bases. Trimming removed 4 bases from V and 8 bases from J; junction bases left unmatched: 11. CDR1 is SNHLY and CDR2 is FYNNEI in the germline V gene. The CDR3 consists of 16 residues. CDR3: CASSGRDRGQEKGYTF. CDR3 DNA: TGTGCCAGCAGTGGGCGGGACAGGGGGCAAGAAAAAGGCTACACCTTC. Looking up the rest from reference TRBV2 and TRBJ1-2 gives the full variable domain: EPEVTQTPSHQVTQMGQEVILRCVPISNHLYFYWYRQILGQKVEFLVSFYNNEISEKSEIFDDQFSVERPDGSNFTLKIRSTKLEDSAMYFCASSGRDRGQEKGYTFGSGTRLTVV.

The V gene is TRBV6-6, the J gene TRBJ1-1, with D perhaps matching TRBD1 (6 bases). Germline CDR1 is MNHNY and CDR2 is SVGAGI (reference sequence). Trimming pared 5 bases from V and 5 bases from J, leaving 18 bases between. The CDR3 length is 15 residues. CDR3 nucleotides: TGTGCCAGCAGTCCGGGCAGGGGTTCGGAGACTGAAGCTTTCTTT. This codes for CASSPGRGSETEAFF.

This sequence joins TRBV5-4 and TRBJ2-5, with 7 positions matching TRBD2. With 2 bases clipped from V and 12 bases from J, the junction kept 7 bases outside the gene matches. CDR1 is SGHNT, CDR2 YYREEE, per germline (reference sequence). CDR3 length: 12 residues. The CDR3 region is CASSFGGDPEYF. The CDR3 DNA reads as TGTGCCAGCAGCTTTGGGGGGGACCCCGAGTACTTC.

The CDR3 DNA reads as TGTGCCAGCCACCGAGATTTTAGCGGCACGCAGTATTTT. Its translation is CASHRDFSGTQYF. The chain carries TRBV2 and TRBJ2-3; tentative D call: TRBD2 (6 bases). Trimming pared 8 bases from V and 9 bases from J, leaving 18 bases between. The CDR3 contains 13 residues. Germline V lookup: CDR1 SNHLY, CDR2 FYNNEI.

V and J are TRBV15 and TRBJ1-3; 7 bases agree with TRBD1. The CDR3 extends over 15 amino acids. CDR1 and CDR2 (germline): LNHNV, YYDKDF (reference sequence). V lost 1 base, J lost 3 bases, and 3 bases stayed unmatched. The CDR3 region has the DNA TGTGCCACCAGCAGAGCAGGGGGAGGTGGAAACACCATATATTTT. Protein sequence: CATSRAGGGGNTIYF.

Only one count was recorded for this clone. This chain connects TRBV12-3 or TRBV12-4 to TRBJ1-1; unclear D gene. The CDR3 spans 13 residues. Trimming pared 6 bases from V and 0 bases from J, leaving 8 bases between. Here the CDR3 DNA reads TGTGCCAGCAGCCGTACACTGAACACTGAAGCTTTCTTT. Translation: CASSRTLNTEAFF.